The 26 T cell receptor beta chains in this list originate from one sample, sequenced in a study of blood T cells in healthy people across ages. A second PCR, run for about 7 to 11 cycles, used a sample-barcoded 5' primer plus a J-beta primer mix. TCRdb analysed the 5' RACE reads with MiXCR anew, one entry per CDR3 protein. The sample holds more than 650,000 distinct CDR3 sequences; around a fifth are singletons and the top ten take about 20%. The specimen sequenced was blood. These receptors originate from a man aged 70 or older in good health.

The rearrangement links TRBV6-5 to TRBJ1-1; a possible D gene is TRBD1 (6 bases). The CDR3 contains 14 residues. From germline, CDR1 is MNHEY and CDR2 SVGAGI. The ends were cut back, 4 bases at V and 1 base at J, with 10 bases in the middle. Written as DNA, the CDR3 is TGTGCCAGCAGTTTGACAGGAGAGAACACTGAAGCTTTCTTT. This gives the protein CASSLTGENTEAFF.

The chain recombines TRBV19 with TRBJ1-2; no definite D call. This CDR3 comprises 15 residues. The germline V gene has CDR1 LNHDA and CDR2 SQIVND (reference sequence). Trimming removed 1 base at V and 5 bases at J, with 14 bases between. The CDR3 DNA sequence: TGTGCCAGTAGTATAGCCATCGGAGGCAGATATGGCTACACCTTC. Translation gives CASSIAIGGRYGYTF. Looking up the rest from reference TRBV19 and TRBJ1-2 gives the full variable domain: DGGITQSPKYLFRKEGQNVTLSCEQNLNHDAMYWYRQDPGQGLRLIYYSQIVNDFQKGDIAEGYSVSREKKESFPLTVTSAQKNPTAFYLCASSIAIGGRYGYTFGSGTRLTVV.

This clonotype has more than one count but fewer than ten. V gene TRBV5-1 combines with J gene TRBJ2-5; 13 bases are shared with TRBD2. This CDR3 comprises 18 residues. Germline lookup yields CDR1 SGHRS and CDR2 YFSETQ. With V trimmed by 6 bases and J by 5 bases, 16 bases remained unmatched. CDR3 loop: CASTFNGLAGAIRETQYF. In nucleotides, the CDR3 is TGCGCCAGCACATTCAATGGACTAGCGGGGGCCATTCGGGAGACCCAGTACTTC.

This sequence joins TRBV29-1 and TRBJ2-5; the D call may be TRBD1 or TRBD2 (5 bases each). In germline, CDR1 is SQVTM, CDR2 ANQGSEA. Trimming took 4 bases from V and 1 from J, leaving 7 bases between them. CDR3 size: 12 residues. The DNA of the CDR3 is TGCAGCGTTGCAGGGACCCAAGAGACCCAGTACTTC. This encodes CSVAGTQETQYF. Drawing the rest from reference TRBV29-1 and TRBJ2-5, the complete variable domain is SAVISQKPSRDICQRGTSLTIQCQVDSQVTMMFWYRQQPGQSLTLIATANQGSEATYESGFVIDKFPISRPNLTFSTLTVSNMSPEDSSIYLCSVAGTQETQYFGPGTRLLVL.

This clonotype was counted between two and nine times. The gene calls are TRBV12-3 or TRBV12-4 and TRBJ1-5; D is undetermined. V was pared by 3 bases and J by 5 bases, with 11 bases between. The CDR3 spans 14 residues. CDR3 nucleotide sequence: TGTGCCAGCAGTTTTGTCTCGGGCCATCAGCCCCAGCATTTT. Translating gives CASSFVSGHQPQHF.

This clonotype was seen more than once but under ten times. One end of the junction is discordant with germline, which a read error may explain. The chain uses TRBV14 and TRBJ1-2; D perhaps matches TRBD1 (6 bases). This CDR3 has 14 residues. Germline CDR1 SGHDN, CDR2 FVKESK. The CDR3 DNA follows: TGTGCCAGCAGCCAAGGGTTGGGGGGCTATGGCTACGCCTTC. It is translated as CASSQGLGGYGYAF.

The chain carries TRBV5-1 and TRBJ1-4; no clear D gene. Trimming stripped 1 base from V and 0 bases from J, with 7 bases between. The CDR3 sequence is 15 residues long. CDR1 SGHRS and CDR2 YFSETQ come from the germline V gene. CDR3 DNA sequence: TGCGCCAGCAGCTTGATAACTGCAACTAATGAAAAACTGTTTTTT. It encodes CASSLITATNEKLFF.

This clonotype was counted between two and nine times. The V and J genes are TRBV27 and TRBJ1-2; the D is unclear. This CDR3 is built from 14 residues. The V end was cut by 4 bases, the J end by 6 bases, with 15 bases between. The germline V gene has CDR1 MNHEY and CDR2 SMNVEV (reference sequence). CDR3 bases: TGTGCCAGCAGTTATAACGGACTTAGGGATGGCTACACCTTC. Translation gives CASSYNGLRDGYTF.

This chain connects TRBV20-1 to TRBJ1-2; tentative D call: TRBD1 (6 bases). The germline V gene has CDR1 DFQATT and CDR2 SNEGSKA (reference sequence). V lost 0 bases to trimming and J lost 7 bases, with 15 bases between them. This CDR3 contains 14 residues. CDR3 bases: TGCAGTGCTAGAGATCGAGGGGGGGGTTTTGGCTACACCTTC. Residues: CSARDRGGGFGYTF.

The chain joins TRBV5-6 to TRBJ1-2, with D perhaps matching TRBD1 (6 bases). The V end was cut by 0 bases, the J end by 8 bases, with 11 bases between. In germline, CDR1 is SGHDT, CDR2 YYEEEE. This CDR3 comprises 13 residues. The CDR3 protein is CASSLVGGEGYTF. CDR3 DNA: TGTGCCAGCAGCTTGGTCGGGGGCGAGGGCTACACCTTC. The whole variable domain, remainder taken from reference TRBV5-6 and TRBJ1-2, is DAGVTQSPTHLIKTRGQQVTLRCSPKSGHDTVSWYQQALGQGPQFIFQYYEEEERQRGNFPDRFSGHQFPNYSSELNVNALLLGDSALYLCASSLVGGEGYTFGSGTRLTVV.

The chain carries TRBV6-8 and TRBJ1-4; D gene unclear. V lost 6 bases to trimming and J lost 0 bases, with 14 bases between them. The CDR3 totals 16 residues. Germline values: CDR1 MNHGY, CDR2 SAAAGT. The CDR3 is CASSRRFEATNEKLFF. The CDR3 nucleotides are TGTGCCAGCAGCCGACGCTTTGAAGCAACTAATGAAAAACTGTTTTTT.

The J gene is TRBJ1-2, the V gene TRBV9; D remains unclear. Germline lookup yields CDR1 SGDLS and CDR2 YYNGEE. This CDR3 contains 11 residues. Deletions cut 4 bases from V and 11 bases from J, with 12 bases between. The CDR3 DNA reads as TGTGCCAGCAGCTCGAGGACGGAATACACCTTC. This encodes CASSSRTEYTF.

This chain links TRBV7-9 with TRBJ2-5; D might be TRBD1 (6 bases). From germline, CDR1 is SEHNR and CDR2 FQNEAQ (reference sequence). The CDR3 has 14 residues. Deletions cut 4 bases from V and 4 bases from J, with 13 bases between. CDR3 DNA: TGTGCCAGCAGCTCACAGGGTTCCACAGAGACCCAGTACTTC. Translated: CASSSQGSTETQYF.

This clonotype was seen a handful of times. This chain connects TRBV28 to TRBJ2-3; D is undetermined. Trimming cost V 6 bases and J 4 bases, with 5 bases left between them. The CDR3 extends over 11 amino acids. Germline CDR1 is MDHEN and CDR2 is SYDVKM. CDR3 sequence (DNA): TGTGCCAGCAGGCAGGCAGATACGCAGTATTTT. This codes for CASRQADTQYF.

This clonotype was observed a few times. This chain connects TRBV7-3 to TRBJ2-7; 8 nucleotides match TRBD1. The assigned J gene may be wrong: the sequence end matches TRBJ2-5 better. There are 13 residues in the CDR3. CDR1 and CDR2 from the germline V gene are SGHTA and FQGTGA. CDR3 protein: CASSLGQDETQYF. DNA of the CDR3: TGTGCCAGCAGCCTGGGACAGGACGAGACCCAGTACTTC.

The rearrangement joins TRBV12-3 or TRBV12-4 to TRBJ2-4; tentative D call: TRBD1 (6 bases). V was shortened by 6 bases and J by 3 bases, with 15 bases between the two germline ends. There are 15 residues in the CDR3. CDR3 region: CASRIDRIGKNIQYF. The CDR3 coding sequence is TGTGCCAGCAGGATCGACAGGATAGGCAAAAACATTCAGTACTTC.

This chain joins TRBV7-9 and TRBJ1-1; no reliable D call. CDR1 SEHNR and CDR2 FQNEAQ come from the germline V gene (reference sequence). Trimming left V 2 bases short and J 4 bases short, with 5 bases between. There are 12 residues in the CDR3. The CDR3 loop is CASSLLATEAFF. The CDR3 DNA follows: TGTGCCAGCAGCTTATTAGCCACTGAAGCTTTCTTT.

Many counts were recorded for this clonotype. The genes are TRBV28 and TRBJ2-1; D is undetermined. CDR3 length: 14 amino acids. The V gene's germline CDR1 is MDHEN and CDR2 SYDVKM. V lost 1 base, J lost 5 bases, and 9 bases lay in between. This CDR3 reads CASSLSAVNNEQFF. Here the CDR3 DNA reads TGTGCCAGCAGTTTATCCGCCGTTAACAATGAGCAGTTCTTC.

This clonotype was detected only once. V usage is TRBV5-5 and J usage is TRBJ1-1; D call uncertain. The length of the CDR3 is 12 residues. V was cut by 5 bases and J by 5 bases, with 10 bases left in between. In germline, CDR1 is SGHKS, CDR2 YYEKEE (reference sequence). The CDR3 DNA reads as TGTGCCAGCAGTCCGAGATGGACTGAAGCTTTCTTT. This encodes CASSPRWTEAFF. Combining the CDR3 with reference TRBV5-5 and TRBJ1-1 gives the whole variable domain DAGVTQSPTHLIKTRGQQVTLRCSPISGHKSVSWYQQVLGQGPQFIFQYYEKEERGRGNFPDRFSARQFPNYSSELNVNALLLGDSALYLCASSPRWTEAFFGQGTRLTVV.

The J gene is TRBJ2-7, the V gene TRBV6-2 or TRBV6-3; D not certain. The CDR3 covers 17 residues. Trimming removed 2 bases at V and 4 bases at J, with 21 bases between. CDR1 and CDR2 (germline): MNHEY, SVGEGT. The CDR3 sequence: CASSYGATPRTPYEQYF. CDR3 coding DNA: TGTGCCAGCAGTTACGGCGCCACCCCTCGGACCCCTTACGAGCAGTACTTC.

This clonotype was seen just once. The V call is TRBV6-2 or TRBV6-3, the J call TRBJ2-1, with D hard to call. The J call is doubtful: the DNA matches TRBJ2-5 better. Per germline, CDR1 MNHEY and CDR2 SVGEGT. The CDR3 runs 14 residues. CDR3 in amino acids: CASSYQLPGETQYF. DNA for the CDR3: TGTGCCAGCAGTTACCAACTCCCGGGAGAGACCCAGTACTTC.

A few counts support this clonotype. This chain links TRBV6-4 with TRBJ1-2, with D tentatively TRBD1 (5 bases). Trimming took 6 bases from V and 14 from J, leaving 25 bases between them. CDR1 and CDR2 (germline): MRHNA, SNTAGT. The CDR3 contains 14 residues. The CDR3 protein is CASSPTDTPWEKTF. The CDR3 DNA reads TGTGCCAGCAGCCCGACAGATACCCCCTGGGAGAAGACCTTC.

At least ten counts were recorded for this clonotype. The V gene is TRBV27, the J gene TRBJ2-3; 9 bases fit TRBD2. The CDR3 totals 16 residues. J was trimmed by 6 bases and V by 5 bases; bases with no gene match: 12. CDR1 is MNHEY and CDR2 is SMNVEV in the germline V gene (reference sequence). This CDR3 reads CASSLRRTSVDDTQYF. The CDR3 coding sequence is TGTGCCAGCAGTCTCCGCCGGACTAGCGTCGATGATACGCAGTATTTT.

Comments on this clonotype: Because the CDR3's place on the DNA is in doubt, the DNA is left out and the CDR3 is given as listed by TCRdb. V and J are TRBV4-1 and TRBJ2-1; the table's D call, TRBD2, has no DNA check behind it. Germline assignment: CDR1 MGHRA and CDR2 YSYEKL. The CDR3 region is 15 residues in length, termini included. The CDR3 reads CASSPGLHFGDEQFF.

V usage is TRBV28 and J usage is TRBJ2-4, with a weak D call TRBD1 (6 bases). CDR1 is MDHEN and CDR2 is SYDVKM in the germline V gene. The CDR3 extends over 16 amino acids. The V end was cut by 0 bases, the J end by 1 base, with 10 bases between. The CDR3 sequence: CASSLWQGLAKNIQYF. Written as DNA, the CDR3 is TGTGCCAGCAGTTTATGGCAGGGGCTTGCCAAAAACATTCAGTACTTC.

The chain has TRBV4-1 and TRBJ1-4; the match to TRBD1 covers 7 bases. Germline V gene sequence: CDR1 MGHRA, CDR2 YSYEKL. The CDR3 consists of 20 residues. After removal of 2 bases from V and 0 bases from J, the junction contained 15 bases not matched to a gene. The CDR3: CASSQIRDSGRVATNEKLFF. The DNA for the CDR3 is TGCGCCAGCAGCCAAATCCGGGACAGCGGCCGAGTTGCAACTAATGAAAAACTGTTTTTT.